The 32 T cell receptor beta chains below were found in one sample sequenced in a study of radiation and T cells in renal cell carcinoma. Libraries were prepared by immunoSEQ multiplex PCR; TCRdb keeps only in-frame clonotypes and omits some of them. This table has about 120,000 clones, 81% appearing once. Time point of the sample: blood 2 weeks post-SBRT. The treatment here: 15 Gy SBRT to primary tumor, nephrectomy 4 weeks later. The sample here was blood, taken from a patient whose treatment included radiotherapy and nephrectomy. These receptors were collected from a man aged 50 or older with renal cell carcinoma.

The chain carries TRBV2 and TRBJ1-6, with D uncertain. The germline V and J ends were trimmed by 3 bases and 13 bases, with 10 bases remaining between them. Germline loops: CDR1 SNHLY, CDR2 FYNNEI. This CDR3 has 12 amino acids. The CDR3 spells CASSDRRTPLHF. In DNA, the CDR3 is TGTGCCAGCAGTGACAGGCGGACGCCCCTCCACTTT.

The chain employs TRBV6-5 and TRBJ1-3; maybe TRBD1 (5 bases). V was pared by 1 base and J by 1 base, with 8 bases between. From germline, CDR1 is MNHEY and CDR2 SVGAGI. The CDR3 has 15 amino acids. CDR3 in amino acids: CASSYWGESGNTIYF. In DNA form, the CDR3 reads TGTGCCAGCAGTTACTGGGGGGAATCTGGAAACACCATATATTTT.

This chain uses TRBV27 with TRBJ2-2; the D gene is possibly TRBD2 (5 bases). The CDR3 is 16 residues long. Germline V gene sequence: CDR1 MNHEY, CDR2 SMNVEV (reference sequence). Trimming stripped 2 bases from V and 8 bases from J, with 18 bases between. CDR3 sequence: CASSLNGRGLKGELFF. The CDR3 DNA reads TGTGCCAGCAGTTTAAACGGTCGGGGTCTCAAAGGGGAGCTGTTTTTT.

The rearrangement links TRBV7-2 to TRBJ1-5, with D unclear. V was pared by 1 base and J by 7 bases, with 11 bases between. CDR1 and CDR2 from the germline V gene are SGHTA and FQGNSA. This CDR3 has 14 residues. In DNA, the CDR3 is TGTGCCAGCAGCTTAGGTAGGGTGGGCCAGCCCCAGCATTTT. It encodes CASSLGRVGQPQHF.

V is TRBV4-2 and J is TRBJ2-5; 13 nucleotides agree with TRBD2. V trimming: 4 bases; J trimming: 5 bases; junction bases outside the gene matches: 13. The CDR3 loop spans 18 amino acids. The germline V gene has CDR1 LGHNA and CDR2 YNFKEQ. The CDR3 region has the DNA TGTGCCAGCAGCCGGACTAGCGGGGGACGATTTTCCGCGGAGACCCAGTACTTC. Protein sequence: CASSRTSGGRFSAETQYF.

The chain couples TRBV7-2 to TRBJ2-1, with TRBD1 as a possible D gene (5 bases). The CDR3 is made up of 15 amino acids. Germline CDR1 is SGHTA and CDR2 is FQGNSA. Trimming left V 2 bases short and J 0 bases short, with 8 bases between. The CDR3 protein is CASSLTGHSYNEQFF. The CDR3 region has the DNA TGTGCCAGCAGCTTAACAGGTCACTCCTACAATGAGCAGTTCTTC.

The chain recombines TRBV20-1 with TRBJ2-3; TRBD1 matches at 7 bases. The germline gives CDR1 DFQATT, CDR2 SNEGSKA (reference sequence). This CDR3 spans 11 amino acids. Trimming cost V 6 bases and J 7 bases; bases outside gene matches: 4. In DNA, the CDR3 is TGCAGTGCACAACAGGGGAATACGCAGTATTTT. Translation gives CSAQQGNTQYF.

The V and J genes are TRBV5-1 and TRBJ2-1; 13 nucleotides agree with TRBD2. With 6 bases clipped from V and 4 bases from J, the junction kept 16 bases outside the gene matches. The CDR3 sequence is 19 residues long. Per germline, CDR1 SGHRS and CDR2 YFSETQ. As DNA, the CDR3 is TGCGCCAGCACTTCCATCGGGACTAGCGGGGCGGCCTTATACAATGAGCAGTTCTTC. It encodes CASTSIGTSGAALYNEQFF.

In DNA form, the CDR3 reads TGTGCCAGCAGTTTAACTAGCGGGAGTATTGACGAGCAGTACTTC. It specifies CASSLTSGSIDEQYF. The chain links TRBV27 to TRBJ2-7; 11 nucleotides align to TRBD2. The V gene end was trimmed by 2 bases and the J gene end by 5 bases; junction bases not matched to a gene: 5. The germline V gene has CDR1 MNHEY and CDR2 SMNVEV (reference sequence). The CDR3 loop spans 15 amino acids.

The V call is TRBV30, the J call TRBJ1-4; D is perhaps TRBD1 (6 bases). Germline V CDR1 and CDR2: GTSNPN, SVGIG (reference sequence). V shed 2 bases and J shed 8 bases, with 12 bases lying between them. The CDR3 has 13 amino acids. The CDR3 coding sequence is TGTGCCTGGAGTAACTTACAGGGAGAAAAACTGTTTTTT. It is translated as CAWSNLQGEKLFF.

This chain links TRBV6-6 with TRBJ1-5, with no clear D. The CDR3 runs to 15 residues. V was shortened by 6 bases and J by 7 bases, with 19 bases between the two germline ends. CDR1 and CDR2 from the germline V gene are MNHNY and SVGAGI (reference sequence). CDR3 protein: CASSQLGNNIQPQHF. The CDR3 DNA reads as TGTGCCAGCAGCCAACTAGGGAACAATATCCAGCCCCAGCATTTT.

This chain links TRBV30 with TRBJ1-1, with D unresolved. The germline V gene has CDR1 GTSNPN and CDR2 SVGIG (reference sequence). V lost 0 bases and J lost 5, with 7 bases in between. The CDR3 covers 12 residues. CDR3 region: CAWSVDGTEAFF. The CDR3 region has the DNA TGTGCCTGGAGTGTAGACGGTACTGAAGCTTTCTTT.

The gene calls are TRBV5-1 and TRBJ1-1, with TRBD1 matching over 7 bases. This CDR3 comprises 14 residues. Unmatched junction bases numbered 6, after V lost 2 bases and J lost 5 bases. The germline V gene has CDR1 SGHRS and CDR2 YFSETQ. CDR3 in amino acids: CASSFRQGGTEAFF. CDR3 nucleotides: TGCGCCAGCAGCTTTAGACAGGGAGGGACTGAAGCTTTCTTT.

The rearrangement links TRBV6-1 to TRBJ1-5; no clear D gene. The CDR3 sequence is 13 residues long. Germline loops: CDR1 MNHNS, CDR2 SASEGT. Trimming left V 7 bases short and J 2 bases short, with 9 bases between. This CDR3 is CASMLTGNQPQHF. The CDR3 region has the DNA TGTGCCAGCATGCTTACAGGCAATCAGCCCCAGCATTTT.

This chain connects TRBV10-3 to TRBJ1-2, with TRBD1 identical over 11 bases. Trimming at V came to 3 bases and at J to 8 bases, leaving 8 bases not matched to a gene. CDR1 and CDR2 (germline): ENHRY, SYGVKD. The length of the CDR3 is 15 residues. CDR3 DNA: TGTGCCATCAGTGAAGAGGACAGGGGGCTGGGGGGCTACACCTTC. Its translation: CAISEEDRGLGGYTF.

This clone was detected only a few times. V gene TRBV29-1 combines with J gene TRBJ2-7; the D is unclear. CDR3 length: 11 amino acids. V was pared by 4 bases and J by 3 bases, with 7 bases between. The germline V gene encodes CDR1 SQVTM and CDR2 ANQGSEA. CDR3 sequence reads: CSVVHGYEQYF. Written as DNA, the CDR3 is TGCAGCGTTGTCCACGGCTACGAGCAGTACTTC.

The chain has TRBV2 and TRBJ1-1, with 8 bases matching TRBD1. The V gene end was trimmed by 3 bases and the J gene end by 1 base; junction bases not matched to a gene: 4. Germline values: CDR1 SNHLY, CDR2 FYNNEI. This CDR3 has 15 amino acids. CDR3 in amino acids: CASSDFDRGNTEAFF. The CDR3 DNA reads TGTGCCAGCAGTGATTTCGACAGGGGGAACACTGAAGCTTTCTTT.

V and J are TRBV4-1 and TRBJ2-5, with 11 bases aligning to TRBD2. This CDR3 comprises 17 residues. Germline lookup yields CDR1 MGHRA and CDR2 YSYEKL. Losses at the gene ends were 5 bases for V and 3 bases for J; bases not matched to a gene: 11. The CDR3, as DNA: TGCGCCAGCAGCGAAGGTAGCGGGAGGGCGAGGAAAGAGACCCAGTACTTC. It codes for CASSEGSGRARKETQYF.

The CDR3 loop is CASTRGGVFTGELFF. CDR3 DNA: TGTGCCAGCACGCGGGGGGGCGTATTTACCGGGGAGCTGTTTTTT. This chain links TRBV6-5 with TRBJ2-2, with 9 nucleotides matching TRBD2. The CDR3 spans 15 residues. Per the germline V gene, CDR1 is MNHEY and CDR2 is SVGAGI. Trimming at V came to 7 bases and at J to 5 bases, leaving 8 bases not matched to a gene.

The V call is TRBV7-9, the J call TRBJ2-7; D is undetermined. CDR1 and CDR2 from the germline V gene are SEHNR and FQNEAQ (reference sequence). There are 14 residues in the CDR3. V was trimmed by 2 bases and J by 1 base, leaving 9 bases between them. The CDR3 DNA follows: TGTGCCAGCAGCTTAATCGAGATTTCCTACGAGCAGTACTTC. This codes for CASSLIEISYEQYF.

The rearrangement joins TRBV7-2 to TRBJ2-5, with TRBD2 matching over 10 bases. The V gene's germline CDR1 is SGHTA and CDR2 FQGNSA. This CDR3 has 16 residues. With V trimmed by 5 bases and J by 3 bases, 9 bases remained unmatched. In nucleotides, the CDR3 is TGTGCCAGCAGCCCCCAAATTGGGACTAGCGAAGAGACCCAGTACTTC. Encoded protein: CASSPQIGTSEETQYF.

About this clone: The sample carries other DNA sequences with the same CDR3. The chain carries TRBV2 and TRBJ2-5, with D unresolved. CDR1 is SNHLY, CDR2 FYNNEI, per germline. Trimming removed 6 bases from V and 4 bases from J, with 3 bases in between. CDR3 length equals 10 residues. DNA for the CDR3: TGTGCCAGCAGCGGAGAGACCCAGTACTTC. It translates to CASSGETQYF.

V gene TRBV30 combines with J gene TRBJ1-4; D possibly corresponds to TRBD1 (5 bases). Looked up from germline, CDR1 is GTSNPN and CDR2 is SVGIG (reference sequence). The CDR3 consists of 13 residues. With 2 bases removed from V and 8 bases from J, the gap between germline ends came to 12 bases. The CDR3 DNA reads TGTGCCTGGAGTATAGGGGAAGAAGAAAAACTGTTTTTT. Amino acid sequence: CAWSIGEEEKLFF.

The rearrangement joins TRBV5-4 to TRBJ2-3; 8 positions agree with TRBD2. There are 15 residues in the CDR3. Germline assignment: CDR1 SGHNT and CDR2 YYREEE (reference sequence). V was pared by 4 bases and J by 0 bases, with 4 bases of the junction left unmatched. CDR3 loop: CASSVAGGSTDTQYF. CDR3 DNA: TGTGCCAGCAGCGTGGCGGGGGGTAGCACAGATACGCAGTATTTT.

The CDR3: CASSSGTGGYEQYF. The CDR3 DNA sequence: TGTGCCAGCAGCTCCGGGACAGGGGGCTACGAGCAGTACTTC. The chain is built from TRBV6-5 and TRBJ2-7; TRBD1 matches at 11 bases. V dropped 6 bases and J dropped 3; count of bases not matched to a gene: 4. CDR3 length equals 14 residues. Germline CDR1 MNHEY, CDR2 SVGAGI.

The V and J genes are TRBV9 and TRBJ2-5; 7 bases agree with TRBD1. This CDR3 has 15 amino acids. J lost 4 bases, V lost 4 bases, and 10 bases had no gene match. CDR1 is SGDLS, CDR2 YYNGEE, per germline. The CDR3 sequence is CASSRLPTGLETQYF. The CDR3 coding sequence is TGTGCCAGCAGCCGCTTACCGACAGGGCTAGAGACCCAGTACTTC.

The chain has TRBV5-1 and TRBJ1-1, with D hard to call. The germline CDR1 and CDR2 sequences are SGHRS and YFSETQ. This CDR3 is built from 16 residues. Between the trimmed V and J ends, which lost 2 bases and 1 base, there was a span of 15 bases. The CDR3 DNA reads TGCGCCAGCAGCTTTTCAGAGGATAAGGGGAACACTGAAGCTTTCTTT. This sequence encodes CASSFSEDKGNTEAFF.

The rearrangement links TRBV28 to TRBJ2-5, with D unclear. The CDR3 runs to 13 residues. V lost 2 bases, J lost 7 bases, and 11 bases lay in between. The germline gives CDR1 MDHEN, CDR2 SYDVKM. The CDR3, as DNA: TGTGCCAGCAGTTTAGGGCCCCTCCGGACCCAGTACTTC. Translating gives CASSLGPLRTQYF.

The genes are TRBV2 and TRBJ2-1, with 13 bases aligning to TRBD2. CDR3 length equals 14 residues. The V segment lost 2 bases and the J segment 12 bases; nucleotides outside the gene matches: 4. The germline V gene encodes CDR1 SNHLY and CDR2 FYNNEI. The CDR3, as DNA: TGTGCCAGCAGTGAACCTGGACTAGCGGGGGTGCAGTTCTTC. As protein: CASSEPGLAGVQFF.

This chain connects TRBV30 to TRBJ1-4; D possibly corresponds to TRBD1 (5 bases). V was clipped by 0 bases and J by 7 bases, with 15 bases between them. The CDR3 has 15 residues. Germline loops: CDR1 GTSNPN, CDR2 SVGIG (reference sequence). CDR3 DNA sequence: TGTGCCTGGAGTGTAATCGGGGCAGTGGCTGAAAAACTGTTTTTT. Translation gives CAWSVIGAVAEKLFF.

Written as DNA, the CDR3 is TGTGCCTGGAGCAGACGGGGGGCCTTATATGGCTACACCTTC. Its protein is CAWSRRGALYGYTF. This chain joins TRBV30 and TRBJ1-2; tentatively, D is TRBD1 (6 bases). The germline CDR1 and CDR2 sequences are GTSNPN and SVGIG (reference sequence). The CDR3 has 14 amino acids. V lost 3 bases and J 5 bases, leaving 16 bases between the germline ends.

The V gene is TRBV7-2, the J gene TRBJ2-3; 7 bases align to TRBD2. After removal of 3 bases from V and 7 bases from J, the junction contained 7 bases not matched to a gene. The CDR3 extends over 14 amino acids. The germline V gene has CDR1 SGHTA and CDR2 FQGNSA. The CDR3 DNA reads TGTGCCAGCAGCTTCGGTGGGGGGGAATATACGCAGTATTTT. Translation gives CASSFGGGEYTQYF.